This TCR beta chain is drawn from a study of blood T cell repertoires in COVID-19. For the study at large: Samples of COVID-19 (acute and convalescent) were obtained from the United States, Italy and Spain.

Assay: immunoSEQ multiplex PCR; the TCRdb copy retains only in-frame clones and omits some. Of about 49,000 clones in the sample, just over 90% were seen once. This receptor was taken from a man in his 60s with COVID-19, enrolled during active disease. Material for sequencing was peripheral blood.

This CDR3 reads CSALQGFGYGYTF. CDR3 sequence (DNA): TGCAGCGCCCTACAGGGTTTCGGCTATGGCTACACCTTC. The V call is TRBV29-1, the J call TRBJ1-2, with D tentatively TRBD1 (6 bases). V lost 7 bases to trimming and J lost 4 bases, with 16 bases between them. The CDR3 spans 13 residues. From germline, CDR1 is SQVTM and CDR2 ANQGSEA.